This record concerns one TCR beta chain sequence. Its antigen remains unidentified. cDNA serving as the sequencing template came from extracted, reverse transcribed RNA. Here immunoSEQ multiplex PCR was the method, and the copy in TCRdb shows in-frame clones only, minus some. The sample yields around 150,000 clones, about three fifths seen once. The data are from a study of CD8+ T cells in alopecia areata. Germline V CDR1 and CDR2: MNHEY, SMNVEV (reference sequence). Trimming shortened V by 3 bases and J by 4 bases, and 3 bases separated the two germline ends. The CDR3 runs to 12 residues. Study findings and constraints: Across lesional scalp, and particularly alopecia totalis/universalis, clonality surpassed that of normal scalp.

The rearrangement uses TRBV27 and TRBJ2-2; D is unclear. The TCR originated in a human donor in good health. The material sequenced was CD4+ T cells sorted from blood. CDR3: CASSFRTGELFF. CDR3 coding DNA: TGTGCCAGCAGTTTCCGCACCGGGGAGCTGTTTTTT.